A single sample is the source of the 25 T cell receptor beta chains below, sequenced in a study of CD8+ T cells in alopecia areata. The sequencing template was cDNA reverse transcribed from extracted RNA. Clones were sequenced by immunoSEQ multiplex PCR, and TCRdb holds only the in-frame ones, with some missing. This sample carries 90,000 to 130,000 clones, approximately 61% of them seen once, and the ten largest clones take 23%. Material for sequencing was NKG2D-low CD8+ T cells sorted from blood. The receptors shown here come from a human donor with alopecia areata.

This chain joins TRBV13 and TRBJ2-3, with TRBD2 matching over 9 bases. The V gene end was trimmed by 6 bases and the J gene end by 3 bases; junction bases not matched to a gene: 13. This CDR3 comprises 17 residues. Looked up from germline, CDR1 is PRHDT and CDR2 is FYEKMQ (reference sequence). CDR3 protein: CASSGIIAGVVTDTQYF. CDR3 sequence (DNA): TGTGCCAGCAGTGGGATTATAGCGGGAGTGGTGACAGATACGCAGTATTTT.

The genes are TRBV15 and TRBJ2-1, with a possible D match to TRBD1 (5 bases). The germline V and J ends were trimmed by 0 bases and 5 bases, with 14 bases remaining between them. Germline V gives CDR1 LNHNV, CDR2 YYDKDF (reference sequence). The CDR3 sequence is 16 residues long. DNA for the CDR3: TGTGCCACCAGCAGAGATAGATCCAGGGCCGACAATGAGCAGTTCTTC. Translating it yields CATSRDRSRADNEQFF.

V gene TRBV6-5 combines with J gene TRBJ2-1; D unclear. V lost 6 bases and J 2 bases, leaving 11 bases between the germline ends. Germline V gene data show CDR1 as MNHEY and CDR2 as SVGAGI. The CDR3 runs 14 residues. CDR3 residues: CASSNDGTYNEQFF. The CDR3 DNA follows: TGTGCCAGCAGCAATGATGGAACCTACAATGAGCAGTTCTTC.

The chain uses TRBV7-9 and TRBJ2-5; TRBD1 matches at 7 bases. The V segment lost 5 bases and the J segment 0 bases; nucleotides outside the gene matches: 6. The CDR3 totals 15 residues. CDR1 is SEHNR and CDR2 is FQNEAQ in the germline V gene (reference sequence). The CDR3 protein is CASSTTGQNQETQYF. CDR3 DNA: TGTGCCAGCAGCACTACGGGACAGAACCAAGAGACCCAGTACTTC.

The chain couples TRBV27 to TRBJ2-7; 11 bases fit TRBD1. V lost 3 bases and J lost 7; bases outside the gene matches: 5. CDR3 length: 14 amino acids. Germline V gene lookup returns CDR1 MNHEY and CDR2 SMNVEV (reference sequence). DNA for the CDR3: TGTGCCAGCAGTTTTGGGACAGGGGGAAGGGAGCAGTACTTC. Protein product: CASSFGTGGREQYF.

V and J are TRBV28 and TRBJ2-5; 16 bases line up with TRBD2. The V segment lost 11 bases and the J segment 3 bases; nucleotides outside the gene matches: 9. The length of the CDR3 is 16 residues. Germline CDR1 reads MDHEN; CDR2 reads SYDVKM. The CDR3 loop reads CAVKGTSGREEETQYF. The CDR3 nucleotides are TGTGCCGTAAAGGGGACTAGCGGGAGGGAGGAAGAGACCCAGTACTTC. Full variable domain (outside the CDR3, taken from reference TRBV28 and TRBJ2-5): DVKVTQSSRYLVKRTGEKVFLECVQDMDHENMFWYRQDPGLGLRLIYFSYDVKMKEKGDIPEGYSVSREKKERFSLILESASTNQTSMYLCAVKGTSGREEETQYFGPGTRLLVL.

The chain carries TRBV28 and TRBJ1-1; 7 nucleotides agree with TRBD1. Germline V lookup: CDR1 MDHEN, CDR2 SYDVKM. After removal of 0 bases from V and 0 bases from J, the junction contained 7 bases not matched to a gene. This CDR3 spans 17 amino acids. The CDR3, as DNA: TGTGCCAGCAGTTTATGGGGGACAGTGGGGATGAACACTGAAGCTTTCTTT. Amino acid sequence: CASSLWGTVGMNTEAFF.

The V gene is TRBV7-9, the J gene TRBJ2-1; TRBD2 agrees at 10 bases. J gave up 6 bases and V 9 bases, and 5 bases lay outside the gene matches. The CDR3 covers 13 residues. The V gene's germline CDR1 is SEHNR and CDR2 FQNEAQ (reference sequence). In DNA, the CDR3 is TGTGCCAGTTCTAGCGGGAGAGTCAATGAGCAGTTCTTC. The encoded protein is CASSSGRVNEQFF.

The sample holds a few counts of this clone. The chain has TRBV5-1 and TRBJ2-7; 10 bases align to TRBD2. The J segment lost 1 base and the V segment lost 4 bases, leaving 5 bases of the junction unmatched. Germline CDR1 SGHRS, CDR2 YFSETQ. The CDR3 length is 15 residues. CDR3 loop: CASSTWTSGSYEQYF. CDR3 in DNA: TGCGCCAGCAGCACCTGGACTAGCGGATCCTACGAGCAGTACTTC.

The CDR3 reads CASRTGLAGLNEQFF. CDR3 bases: TGTGCCAGCAGAACGGGACTAGCGGGATTAAATGAGCAGTTCTTC. This sequence joins TRBV27 and TRBJ2-1; TRBD2 agrees at 13 bases. The ends lost 6 bases at V and 7 bases at J; junction bases unmatched: 6. Germline V CDR1 and CDR2: MNHEY, SMNVEV (reference sequence). This CDR3 region has 15 residues.

CDR3 coding DNA: TGTGCCAGCAGTGAAGTTTACAATGAGCAGTTCTTC. Translating it yields CASSEVYNEQFF. The V call is TRBV2, the J call TRBJ2-1; D ambiguous. Germline values: CDR1 SNHLY, CDR2 FYNNEI. The CDR3 extends over 12 amino acids. V was cut by 1 base and J by 4 bases, with 2 bases left in between.

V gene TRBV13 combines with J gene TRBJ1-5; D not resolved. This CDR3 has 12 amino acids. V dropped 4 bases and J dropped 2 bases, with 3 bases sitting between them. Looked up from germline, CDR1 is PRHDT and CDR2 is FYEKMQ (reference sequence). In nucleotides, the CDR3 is TGTGCCAGCAGCTCCGGCAATCAGCCCCAGCATTTT. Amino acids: CASSSGNQPQHF.

In DNA form, the CDR3 reads TGTGCCAGCAGCTCACAGGGGCCCACTGAAGCTTTCTTT. It yields the protein CASSSQGPTEAFF. The V gene is TRBV6-5, the J gene TRBJ1-1, with 7 bases aligning to TRBD1. CDR3 length: 13 amino acids. Germline V gene sequence: CDR1 MNHEY, CDR2 SVGAGI. Trimming cost V 6 bases and J 4 bases; bases outside gene matches: 5.

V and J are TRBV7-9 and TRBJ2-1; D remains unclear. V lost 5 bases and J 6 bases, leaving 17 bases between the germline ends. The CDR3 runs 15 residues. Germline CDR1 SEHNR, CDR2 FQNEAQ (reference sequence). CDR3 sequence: CASSPTGLARNEQFF. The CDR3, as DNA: TGTGCCAGCAGCCCGACTGGCCTGGCCCGCAATGAGCAGTTCTTC.

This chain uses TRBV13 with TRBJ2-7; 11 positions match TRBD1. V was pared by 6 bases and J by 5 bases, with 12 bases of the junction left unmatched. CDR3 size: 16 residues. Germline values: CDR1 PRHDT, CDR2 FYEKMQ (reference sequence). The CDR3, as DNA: TGTGCCAGCAGTCGGACAGGGGGCGCGCCATCCGACGAGCAGTACTTC. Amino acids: CASSRTGGAPSDEQYF.

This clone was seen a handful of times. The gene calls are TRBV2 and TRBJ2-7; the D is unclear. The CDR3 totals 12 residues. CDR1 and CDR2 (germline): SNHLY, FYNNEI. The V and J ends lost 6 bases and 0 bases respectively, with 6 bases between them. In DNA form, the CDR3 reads TGTGCCAGCAGGAGGACCTCCTACGAGCAGTACTTC. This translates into CASRRTSYEQYF.

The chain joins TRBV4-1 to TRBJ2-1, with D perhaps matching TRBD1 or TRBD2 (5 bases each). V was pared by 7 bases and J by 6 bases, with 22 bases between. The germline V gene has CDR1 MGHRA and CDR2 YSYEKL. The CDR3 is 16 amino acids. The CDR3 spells CASTVDGAARFNEQFF. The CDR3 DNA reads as TGCGCCAGCACCGTCGACGGGGCCGCTAGGTTCAATGAGCAGTTCTTC.

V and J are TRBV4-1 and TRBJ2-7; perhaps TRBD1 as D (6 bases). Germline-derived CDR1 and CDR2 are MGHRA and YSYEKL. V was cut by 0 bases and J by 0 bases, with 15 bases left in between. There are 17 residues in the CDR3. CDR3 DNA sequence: TGCGCCAGCAGCCAAGATTGGGGGCGGGCCCACTCCTACGAGCAGTACTTC. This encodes CASSQDWGRAHSYEQYF.

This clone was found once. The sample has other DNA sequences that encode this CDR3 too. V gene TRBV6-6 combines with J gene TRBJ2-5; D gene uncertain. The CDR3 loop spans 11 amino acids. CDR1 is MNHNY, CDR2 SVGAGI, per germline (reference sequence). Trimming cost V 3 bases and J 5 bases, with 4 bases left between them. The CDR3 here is CASSYGETQYF. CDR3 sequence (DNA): TGTGCCAGCAGTTATGGCGAGACCCAGTACTTC.

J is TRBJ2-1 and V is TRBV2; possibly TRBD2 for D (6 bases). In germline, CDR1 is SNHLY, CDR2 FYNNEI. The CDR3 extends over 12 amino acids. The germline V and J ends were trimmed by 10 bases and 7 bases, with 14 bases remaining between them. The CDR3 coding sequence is TGTGCCACGTGGTCCGGAGGGAATGAGCAGTTCTTC. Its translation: CATWSGGNEQFF.

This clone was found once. The CDR3 reads CASSFAGAPYEQYF. In DNA, the CDR3 is TGTGCCAGCAGTTTCGCGGGGGCCCCCTACGAGCAGTACTTC. V is TRBV28 and J is TRBJ2-7, with D perhaps TRBD2 (7 bases). V was pared by 3 bases and J by 2 bases, with 11 bases between. The CDR3 consists of 14 residues. CDR1 and CDR2 from the germline V gene are MDHEN and SYDVKM.

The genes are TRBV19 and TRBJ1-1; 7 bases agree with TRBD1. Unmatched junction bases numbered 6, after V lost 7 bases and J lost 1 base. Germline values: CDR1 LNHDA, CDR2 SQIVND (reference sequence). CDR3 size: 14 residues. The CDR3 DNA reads TGTGCCAGTACCTTGGGACAGACGAACACTGAAGCTTTCTTT. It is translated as CASTLGQTNTEAFF.

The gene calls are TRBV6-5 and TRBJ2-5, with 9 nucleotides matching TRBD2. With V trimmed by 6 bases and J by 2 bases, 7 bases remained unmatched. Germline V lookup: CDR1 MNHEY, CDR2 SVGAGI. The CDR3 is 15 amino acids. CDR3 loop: CASRSLAGYQETQYF. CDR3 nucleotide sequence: TGTGCCAGCAGATCACTAGCGGGCTATCAAGAGACCCAGTACTTC.

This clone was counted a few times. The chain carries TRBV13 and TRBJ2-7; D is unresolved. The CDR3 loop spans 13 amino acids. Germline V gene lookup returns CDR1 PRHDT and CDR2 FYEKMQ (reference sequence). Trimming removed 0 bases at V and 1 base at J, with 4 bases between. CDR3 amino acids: CASSLGGSYEQYF. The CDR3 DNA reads TGTGCCAGCAGCTTAGGGGGTTCCTACGAGCAGTACTTC.

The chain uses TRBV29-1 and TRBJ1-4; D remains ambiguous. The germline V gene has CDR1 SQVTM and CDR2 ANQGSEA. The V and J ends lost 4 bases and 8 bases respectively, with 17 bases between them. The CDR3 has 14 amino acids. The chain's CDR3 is CSVVTLSNNEKLFF. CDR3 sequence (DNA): TGCAGCGTTGTAACTTTATCTAACAACGAAAAACTGTTTTTT.